This T cell receptor beta chain originates from a study of molecular identifiers for immune sequencing clone quantification. TCRdb redid the calling of the PCR reads with MiXCR, one entry per CDR3 protein. The sample records about 510,000 distinct CDR3 sequences, about a quarter being singletons. In germline, CDR1 is SGDLS, CDR2 YYNGEE. The CDR3 is 14 amino acids. Trimming removed 0 bases at V and 2 bases at J, with 9 bases between. The material sequenced was naive CD8+ T cells from blood, with Jurkat cell RNA spiked in. The sample's subset: FACS-sorted CD8+CD4-CCR7+CD45RA+ naive T cells. J is TRBJ2-7 and V is TRBV9; the D is unclear. The source of this sequence is a human donor in good health. Some libraries in this study had Jurkat cell RNA spiked in. The CDR3 DNA is TGTGCCAGCAGCGTAGGGTTAGGAGCCTACGAGCAGTACTTC. It encodes CASSVGLGAYEQYF.